This passage covers 21 T cell receptor beta chains from one sample sequenced in a study of glioma-infiltrating T cells. TCR alpha and beta CDR3 regions were amplified from RNA using iRepertoire nested multiplex PCR. Using its own MiXCR run on the multiplex PCR reads, TCRdb lists one record per CDR3 protein. The table lists about 140,000 distinct CDR3 sequences, 30% to 40% of them singletons. The sample taken for sequencing was glioma tissue, nonneoplastic brain tissue, or PBMCs (not recorded which). The receptors come from a human donor with low-grade glioma or glioblastoma, undergoing nonglioma brain surgery, or in good health (not recorded which).

This clonotype was seen repeatedly, ten times or more. The chain joins TRBV6-1 to TRBJ2-7; either TRBD1 or TRBD2 may fit D (5 bases each). The CDR3 runs 14 residues. V lost 5 bases, J lost 0 bases, and 11 bases lay in between. Per germline, CDR1 MNHNS and CDR2 SASEGT. This CDR3 is CASSIGTDSYEQYF. The CDR3 DNA follows: TGTGCCAGCAGTATTGGGACCGACTCCTACGAGCAGTACTTC.

The CDR3 region is CASSFSGQGFLNYGYTF. The CDR3 DNA is TGTGCCAGCAGCTTTTCGGGACAGGGTTTCCTTAACTATGGCTACACCTTC. The chain links TRBV7-9 to TRBJ1-2; 9 nucleotides match TRBD1. CDR1 is SEHNR and CDR2 is FQNEAQ in the germline V gene (reference sequence). This CDR3 has 17 amino acids. The V gene end was trimmed by 3 bases and the J gene end by 1 base; junction bases not matched to a gene: 9.

This clonotype was recorded a few times. This chain uses TRBV10-3 with TRBJ1-1; D is unclear. CDR1 and CDR2 (germline): ENHRY, SYGVKD. Trimming removed 0 bases from V and 0 bases from J, with 20 bases in between. The CDR3 totals 19 residues. This CDR3 reads CAISESRLQQALMNTEAFF. The CDR3 nucleotides read TGTGCCATCAGTGAGTCGAGGCTCCAGCAGGCCTTAATGAACACTGAAGCTTTCTTT.

In its sample, this clonotype was seen many times. The chain combines TRBV27 with TRBJ1-5, with 8 bases that match TRBD1. The V and J ends lost 6 bases and 4 bases, in that order; junction bases with no gene match: 8. CDR3 size: 15 residues. Germline-derived CDR1 and CDR2 are MNHEY and SMNVEV (reference sequence). The CDR3 reads CASRAGTGLNQPQHF. The CDR3 coding sequence is TGTGCCAGCAGGGCCGGGACAGGCCTAAATCAGCCCCAGCATTTT.

The CDR3 bases are TGTGCCAGCAGCATCATAGCGGCCACAGATACGCAGTATTTT. It codes for CASSIIAATDTQYF. This chain links TRBV11-2 with TRBJ2-3, with a tentative D call TRBD2 (6 bases). V lost 5 bases and J lost 2, with 11 bases in between. The CDR3 loop spans 14 amino acids. From germline, CDR1 is SGHAT and CDR2 FQNNGV. Full variable domain (outside the CDR3, taken from reference TRBV11-2 and TRBJ2-3): EAGVAQSPRYKIIEKRQSVAFWCNPISGHATLYWYQQILGQGPKLLIQFQNNGVVDDSQLPKDRFSAERLKGVDSTLKIQPAKLEDSAVYLCASSIIAATDTQYFGPGTRLTVL.

This chain uses TRBV6-6 with TRBJ1-3; D not certain. In germline, CDR1 is MNHNY, CDR2 SVGAGI (reference sequence). The ends were cut back, 0 bases at V and 0 bases at J, with 12 bases in the middle. CDR3 length equals 17 residues. CDR3 DNA: TGTGCCAGCAGTTACTCCCTAACAGCTAGCTCTGGAAACACCATATATTTT. Translating gives CASSYSLTASSGNTIYF.

This clonotype was recorded a few times. The chain links TRBV5-1 to TRBJ2-1; D is undetermined. Trimming left V 0 bases short and J 2 bases short, with 12 bases between. The CDR3 spans 16 residues. Germline assignment: CDR1 SGHRS and CDR2 YFSETQ. The CDR3 region has the DNA TGCGCCAGCAGCTTGGCAGGTGACGGCGCCTACAATGAGCAGTTCTTC. Its translation is CASSLAGDGAYNEQFF.

The chain recombines TRBV27 with TRBJ2-7, with D possibly being TRBD1 (5 bases). The CDR3 is made up of 13 amino acids. Germline V gene lookup returns CDR1 MNHEY and CDR2 SMNVEV (reference sequence). Trimming removed 5 bases from V and 5 bases from J, with 13 bases in between. CDR3 in amino acids: CASSVGRANEQYF. CDR3 DNA sequence: TGTGCCAGCAGTGTGGGCAGGGCAAACGAGCAGTACTTC.

The chain combines TRBV4-1 with TRBJ2-4; D might be TRBD1 (5 bases). The V end lost 3 bases, the J end lost 0 bases, and 15 bases lay between the germline ends. CDR1 MGHRA and CDR2 YSYEKL come from the germline V gene. This CDR3 is 17 amino acids long. The CDR3 is CASSHPTGPLAKNIQYF. For the CDR3, the DNA is TGCGCCAGCAGCCATCCTACAGGACCTCTAGCCAAAAACATTCAGTACTTC.

The chain recombines TRBV6-1 with TRBJ2-1; D is perhaps TRBD2 (6 bases). Trimming removed 5 bases from V and 4 bases from J, with 24 bases in between. The CDR3 has 18 amino acids. Per germline, CDR1 MNHNS and CDR2 SASEGT. Here the CDR3 reads CASSQHAAGTVMYNEQFF. The CDR3 region has the DNA TGTGCCAGCAGTCAACACGCTGCCGGGACTGTGATGTACAATGAGCAGTTCTTC.

This clonotype was recorded a few times. The chain couples TRBV20-1 to TRBJ2-7; TRBD1 agrees at 8 bases. This CDR3 has 13 residues. J lost 3 bases, V lost 3 bases, and 4 bases had no gene match. Germline CDR1 is DFQATT and CDR2 is SNEGSKA (reference sequence). The CDR3 is CSASSGTGYEQYF. In DNA form, the CDR3 reads TGCAGTGCTAGCTCGGGGACAGGCTACGAGCAGTACTTC.

The gene calls are TRBV7-2 and TRBJ2-3; D may be TRBD2 (5 bases). V lost 1 base and J 2 bases, leaving 10 bases between the germline ends. CDR3 length: 15 amino acids. CDR1 is SGHTA and CDR2 is FQGNSA in the germline V gene. Here the CDR3 DNA reads TGTGCCAGCAGCTTAGTAGGCGGGTACACAGATACGCAGTATTTT. It codes for CASSLVGGYTDTQYF. Combining the CDR3 with reference TRBV7-2 and TRBJ2-3 gives the whole variable domain GAGVSQSPSNKVTEKGKDVELRCDPISGHTALYWYRQSLGQGLEFLIYFQGNSAPDKSGLPSDRFSAERTGGSVSTLTIQRTQQEDSAVYLCASSLVGGYTDTQYFGPGTRLTVL.

V usage is TRBV20-1 and J usage is TRBJ1-1; D remains unclear. This CDR3 is built from 13 residues. From germline, CDR1 is DFQATT and CDR2 SNEGSKA (reference sequence). Deletions cut 2 bases from V and 0 bases from J, with 7 bases between. The chain's CDR3 is CSARSWMNTEAFF. The CDR3 DNA is TGCAGTGCTAGATCTTGGATGAACACTGAAGCTTTCTTT.

The sample holds many counts of this clonotype. The V and J genes are TRBV7-9 and TRBJ2-3, with D maybe TRBD2 (5 bases). Deletions cut 5 bases from V and 6 bases from J, with 9 bases between. CDR3 length: 12 amino acids. Per germline, CDR1 SEHNR and CDR2 FQNEAQ (reference sequence). CDR3 residues: CASSPTGDTQYF. The CDR3 nucleotides are TGTGCCAGCAGCCCTACGGGGGATACGCAGTATTTT.

This clonotype was seen more than once but under ten times. Germline and junction disagree at one end, which may indicate a read error. This sequence joins TRBV7-2 and TRBJ2-3; D gene uncertain. Germline CDR1 is SGHTA and CDR2 is FQGNSA. This CDR3 region has 11 residues. The CDR3: CARSPADTQYF. CDR3 nucleotide sequence: TGTGCCCGCAGCCCAGCGGATACGCAGTATTTT.

This clonotype was picked up many times. As DNA, the CDR3 is TGTGCCAGCAGCTTAGTTGGCGGGACCGTCACAGATACGCAGTATTTT. This codes for CASSLVGGTVTDTQYF. V and J are TRBV7-2 and TRBJ2-3; TRBD2 might be the D (6 bases). Germline V CDR1 and CDR2: SGHTA, FQGNSA. The CDR3 loop spans 16 amino acids. Trimming left V 1 base short and J 2 bases short, with 13 bases between.

This clonotype was counted ten times or more. The chain carries TRBV20-1 and TRBJ2-1, with D unresolved. Between the trimmed V and J ends, which lost 0 bases and 6 bases, there was a span of 15 bases. Germline V lookup: CDR1 DFQATT, CDR2 SNEGSKA (reference sequence). The CDR3 runs to 15 residues. CDR3: CSARDNGPTFNEQFF. The CDR3 nucleotides are TGCAGTGCTAGAGATAACGGGCCGACCTTCAATGAGCAGTTCTTC.

The V call is TRBV19, the J call TRBJ2-3; D tentatively fits TRBD1 or TRBD2 (5 bases each). The CDR3 sequence is 16 residues long. V lost 5 bases and J 7 bases, leaving 22 bases between the germline ends. The germline V gene encodes CDR1 LNHDA and CDR2 SQIVND (reference sequence). The DNA of the CDR3 is TGTGCCAGTAGTGCGGACACTTCGGTTGCGGACTATACGCAGTATTTT. It encodes CASSADTSVADYTQYF.

This clonotype occurred a few times. The chain couples TRBV2 to TRBJ2-3; 14 nucleotides agree with TRBD2. CDR1 and CDR2 from the germline V gene are SNHLY and FYNNEI. The CDR3 length is 18 residues. V dropped 6 bases and J dropped 9; count of bases not matched to a gene: 17. In DNA form, the CDR3 reads TGTGCCAGCAGGGCCAGACTAGCGGGAGGGCCCGAGGGTCGAACGCAGTATTTT. The encoded protein is CASRARLAGGPEGRTQYF.

The rearrangement joins TRBV18 to TRBJ1-4, with D possibly matching TRBD1 (6 bases). This CDR3 spans 15 amino acids. CDR1 and CDR2 (germline): KGHSH, LQKENI. The ends were cut back, 3 bases at V and 5 bases at J, with 13 bases in the middle. The CDR3 region is CASSPPGHTNEKLFF. The CDR3 DNA follows: TGTGCCAGCTCACCTCCGGGACACACGAATGAAAAACTGTTTTTT.

The V and J genes are TRBV4-1 and TRBJ1-2; a possible D gene is TRBD1 (5 bases). V was pared by 1 base and J by 2 bases, with 14 bases between. There are 16 residues in the CDR3. Per the germline V gene, CDR1 is MGHRA and CDR2 is YSYEKL. The CDR3: CASSQVLGQSNYGYTF. CDR3 in DNA: TGCGCCAGCAGCCAAGTGCTGGGGCAGAGCAACTATGGCTACACCTTC.